This TCR beta chain comes out of a study of regulatory T cells in long-lasting Graves disease. Findings and caveats of the study: Persistent disease preferred TRBV28, TRBJ1-2 and TRBJ2-5.

Time point described: persistent/refractory GD, antithyroid drugs over 5 years with positive TRAb. PBMC RNA served as the TCR library source. American Thyroid Association guidelines defined how Graves' disease was diagnosed. The collection involved drawing 8.5 to 9 milliliters of peripheral blood into EDTA tubes. Arm-PCR of CDR3 regions and iRepertoire HTBI primers were used to build TCR beta libraries. TCRdb used MiXCR to reprocess the multiplex PCR reads, holding one entry per CDR3 protein. The sample records roughly 450,000 distinct CDR3 sequences, 22% being singletons. V was clipped by 0 bases and J by 10 bases, with 18 bases between them. The CDR3 contains 15 residues. Per germline, CDR1 MGHRA and CDR2 YSYEKL. This clonotype was found a few times. Its cognate antigen is unknown.

Sequencing used peripheral blood mononuclear cells (PBMCs), obtained when the disease was refractory, from a patient treated with antithyroid drugs. This sequence joins TRBV4-1 and TRBJ1-2; possibly TRBD1 for D (5 bases). The sequence came from a female donor with Graves disease. The chain's CDR3 is CASSQDVRGAQDYTF. As DNA, the CDR3 is TGCGCCAGCAGCCAAGATGTTAGGGGCGCGCAAGACTACACCTTC.